The 25 T cell receptor beta chains below were found in one sample sequenced in a study of blood T cell repertoires in COVID-19. TCRdb keeps only in-frame clones here, not all; method: immunoSEQ multiplex PCR. Of 130,000 or so clones in the sample, approximately 85% were seen once. Sequences were obtained from peripheral blood. The receptors here all came from a human donor in a cohort sampled during active COVID-19.

The V and J genes are TRBV4-1 and TRBJ1-4; D is possibly TRBD1 (5 bases). The CDR3 has 15 amino acids. Germline V gene lookup returns CDR1 MGHRA and CDR2 YSYEKL. The V end was cut by 4 bases, the J end by 7 bases, with 16 bases between. DNA for the CDR3: TGCGCCAGCAGCCGCATCGGGGGAATGGGTGAAAAACTGTTTTTT. It codes for CASSRIGGMGEKLFF.

The CDR3 DNA sequence: TGTGCCAGCAGCTTCGACAGGGGAAATGAAAAACTGTTTTTT. This translates into CASSFDRGNEKLFF. The chain employs TRBV7-2 and TRBJ1-4, with 8 nucleotides matching TRBD1. V dropped 3 bases and J dropped 5; count of bases not matched to a gene: 2. Germline lookup yields CDR1 SGHTA and CDR2 FQGNSA. The CDR3 covers 14 residues.

The chain carries TRBV7-9 and TRBJ2-7; perhaps TRBD2 as D (6 bases). The CDR3 runs to 12 residues. CDR1 is SEHNR, CDR2 FQNEAQ, per germline (reference sequence). Trimming took 5 bases from V and 9 from J, leaving 14 bases between them. The CDR3 coding sequence is TGTGCCAGCAGCCCTGGGGGGACGAGGCAGTACGTC. This codes for CASSPGGTRQYV.

This clone was observed a few times. The chain combines TRBV14 with TRBJ1-3; D remains ambiguous. CDR3 length equals 15 residues. The V and J ends lost 4 bases and 4 bases respectively, with 14 bases between them. Looked up from germline, CDR1 is SGHDN and CDR2 is FVKESK. The CDR3 nucleotides are TGTGCCAGCAGCCCCACGCGAGGGAGAGGAAACACCATATATTTT. The encoded protein is CASSPTRGRGNTIYF.

This chain uses TRBV7-9 with TRBJ2-5; D is uncertain. Trimming took off 1 base at V and 4 bases at J, with 7 bases between the two ends. This CDR3 is 13 amino acids long. Germline V gene lookup returns CDR1 SEHNR and CDR2 FQNEAQ (reference sequence). The CDR3 nucleotides are TGTGCCAGCAGCTTAGGTCGCGGAGAGACCCAGTACTTC. Protein: CASSLGRGETQYF. Complete variable domain (other parts from reference TRBV7-9 and TRBJ2-5): DTGVSQNPRHKITKRGQNVTFRCDPISEHNRLYWYRQTLGQGPEFLTYFQNEAQLEKSRLLSDRFSAERPKGSFSTLEIQRTEQGDSAMYLCASSLGRGETQYFGPGTRLLVL.

This chain links TRBV7-2 with TRBJ2-2; perhaps TRBD2 as D (5 bases). CDR1 SGHTA and CDR2 FQGNSA come from the germline V gene. CDR3 length equals 14 residues. The ends were cut back, 1 base at V and 4 bases at J, with 7 bases in the middle. CDR3 sequence (DNA): TGTGCCAGCAGCTTAGGGGAGCCCACCGGGGAGCTGTTTTTT. Translated, it gives CASSLGEPTGELFF.

The chain is built from TRBV18 and TRBJ1-2, with D possibly matching TRBD1 (6 bases). Germline V lookup: CDR1 KGHSH, CDR2 LQKENI. The CDR3 is made up of 14 amino acids. The V and J ends lost 2 bases and 3 bases respectively, with 10 bases between them. CDR3 sequence: CASSPFPGDYGYTF. The CDR3, as DNA: TGTGCCAGCTCACCATTTCCAGGGGACTATGGCTACACCTTC.

The chain employs TRBV4-3 and TRBJ1-4, with D possibly being TRBD1 (5 bases). V gave up 2 bases and J gave up 4 bases, with 8 bases separating them. The length of the CDR3 is 14 residues. Germline V lookup: CDR1 LGHNA, CDR2 YSLEER. In nucleotides, the CDR3 is TGCGCCAGCAGCCAACAGGGTGATAATGAAAAACTGTTTTTT. It translates to CASSQQGDNEKLFF.

This chain connects TRBV5-1 to TRBJ2-3; D may be TRBD2 (6 bases). In germline, CDR1 is SGHRS, CDR2 YFSETQ. The CDR3 has 16 amino acids. The V end was cut by 1 base, the J end by 0 bases, with 12 bases between. For the CDR3, the DNA is TGCGCCAGCAGCTTGTACCGGCGGGGTAGCACAGATACGCAGTATTTT. As protein: CASSLYRRGSTDTQYF.

The CDR3 is CASSQEGAGDEAFF. The CDR3 nucleotides read TGCGCCAGCAGCCAAGAGGGGGCAGGGGATGAAGCTTTCTTT. J is TRBJ1-1 and V is TRBV4-3, with D tentatively TRBD1 (6 bases). This CDR3 comprises 14 residues. The germline gives CDR1 LGHNA, CDR2 YSLEER. Trimming removed 0 bases at V and 7 bases at J, with 12 bases between.

This clone was detected only once. The chain couples TRBV2 to TRBJ2-5, with 10 bases fitting TRBD2. Germline lookup yields CDR1 SNHLY and CDR2 FYNNEI. The CDR3 length is 14 residues. V shed 2 bases, J shed 5 bases, and the junction held 2 bases outside the gene matches. In nucleotides, the CDR3 is TGTGCCAGCAGTGAATGGACTAGCGGCGAGACCCAGTACTTC. This encodes CASSEWTSGETQYF. The variable domain in full, with the rest retrieved from reference TRBV2 and TRBJ2-5, is EPEVTQTPSHQVTQMGQEVILRCVPISNHLYFYWYRQILGQKVEFLVSFYNNEISEKSEIFDDQFSVERPDGSNFTLKIRSTKLEDSAMYFCASSEWTSGETQYFGPGTRLLVL.

The V and J genes are TRBV28 and TRBJ2-7; 7 bases fit TRBD2. The junction had 9 bases not matched to a gene; V was cut back by 7 bases and J by 3 bases. This CDR3 has 14 amino acids. CDR1 and CDR2 (germline): MDHEN, SYDVKM. The CDR3 here is CASKASGGFYEQYF. The DNA for the CDR3 is TGTGCCAGCAAGGCCTCGGGGGGATTCTACGAGCAGTACTTC.

CDR3 protein: CATRAPWQATEAFF. CDR3 nucleotides: TGTGCCACCCGCGCGCCCTGGCAGGCAACTGAAGCTTTCTTT. The chain couples TRBV6-6 to TRBJ1-1; no clear D gene. The CDR3 spans 14 residues. The germline V gene encodes CDR1 MNHNY and CDR2 SVGAGI (reference sequence). Trimming left V 10 bases short and J 5 bases short, with 20 bases between.

In this sample, this clone turned up a few times. This chain uses TRBV11-3 with TRBJ2-7; D may be TRBD1 (6 bases). Germline lookup yields CDR1 SGHNT and CDR2 YENEEA. The length of the CDR3 is 13 residues. With 5 bases removed from V and 3 bases from J, the gap between germline ends came to 11 bases. Here the CDR3 reads CASSPEGGYEQYF. CDR3 nucleotides: TGTGCCAGCAGCCCGGAAGGGGGCTACGAGCAGTACTTC.

This chain joins TRBV10-1 and TRBJ1-2; 7 positions agree with TRBD1. The CDR3 covers 13 residues. Trimming removed 2 bases from V and 7 bases from J; junction bases left unmatched: 4. The germline V gene has CDR1 WNHNN and CDR2 SYGVQD (reference sequence). The CDR3 region is CASSEDRAGGYTF. CDR3 nucleotide sequence: TGCGCCAGCAGTGAGGACAGGGCTGGTGGCTACACCTTC.

V usage is TRBV5-6 and J usage is TRBJ1-1; D perhaps matches TRBD1 (6 bases). Germline loops: CDR1 SGHDT, CDR2 YYEEEE. V was pared by 4 bases and J by 11 bases, with 18 bases between. CDR3 length: 13 amino acids. The DNA for the CDR3 is TGTGCCAGCAGCGCGACAACAGGGCTCTTGGCTTTCTTT. The encoded protein is CASSATTGLLAFF.

This chain uses TRBV19 with TRBJ2-4; D ambiguous. The CDR3 totals 14 residues. The ends were cut back, 3 bases at V and 7 bases at J, with 13 bases in the middle. Germline loops: CDR1 LNHDA, CDR2 SQIVND (reference sequence). DNA for the CDR3: TGTGCCAGTAGTATCGTTGAAAACGGTAACATTCAGTACTTC. Translating it yields CASSIVENGNIQYF. Complete variable domain (other parts from reference TRBV19 and TRBJ2-4): DGGITQSPKYLFRKEGQNVTLSCEQNLNHDAMYWYRQDPGQGLRLIYYSQIVNDFQKGDIAEGYSVSREKKESFPLTVTSAQKNPTAFYLCASSIVENGNIQYFGAGTRLSVL.

This chain uses TRBV10-3 with TRBJ2-7; TRBD1 is a possible D gene (6 bases). Germline V gene lookup returns CDR1 ENHRY and CDR2 SYGVKD. This CDR3 spans 15 amino acids. The V end lost 0 bases, the J end lost 4 bases, and 13 bases lay between the germline ends. CDR3 in amino acids: CAISESSGALYEQYF. The CDR3 nucleotides read TGTGCCATCAGTGAGTCGTCAGGGGCGCTTTACGAGCAGTACTTC.

The rearrangement links TRBV7-2 to TRBJ2-3; 7 bases line up with TRBD2. V was pared by 5 bases and J by 3 bases, with 14 bases of the junction left unmatched. The CDR3 spans 17 residues. Germline V gene lookup returns CDR1 SGHTA and CDR2 FQGNSA. The CDR3 DNA reads TGTGCCAGCAGCCCCCGACTAGCCCCGAGGGGAACAGATACGCAGTATTTT. It codes for CASSPRLAPRGTDTQYF.

The chain joins TRBV7-2 to TRBJ2-3, with D perhaps matching TRBD2 (6 bases). Germline CDR1 and CDR2: SGHTA and FQGNSA. V was clipped by 3 bases and J by 1 base, with 8 bases between them. The CDR3 has 14 amino acids. The CDR3 DNA reads as TGTGCCAGCAGCTTCTCGGGGGGCACAGATACGCAGTATTTT. Protein product: CASSFSGGTDTQYF.

This chain links TRBV7-6 with TRBJ2-2, with 8 bases that match TRBD2. The trim removed 5 bases at V and 4 bases at J, leaving 9 bases unmatched. From germline, CDR1 is SGHVS and CDR2 FNYEAQ. CDR3 length equals 16 residues. CDR3 region: CASSPAAAGGTGELFF. The DNA of the CDR3 is TGTGCCAGCAGCCCAGCTGCGGCGGGGGGCACCGGGGAGCTGTTTTTT.

The chain links TRBV27 to TRBJ2-2, with D hard to call. The germline V and J ends were trimmed by 7 bases and 2 bases, with 11 bases remaining between them. Germline V gene data show CDR1 as MNHEY and CDR2 as SMNVEV (reference sequence). The CDR3 is made up of 14 amino acids. The CDR3 sequence: CASTMIFNTGELFF. CDR3 DNA sequence: TGTGCCAGCACTATGATCTTTAACACCGGGGAGCTGTTTTTT.

The J gene is TRBJ1-4, the V gene TRBV4-3, with TRBD1 matching 8 bases. CDR1 and CDR2 (germline): LGHNA, YSLEER. Germline trimming cut 0 bases from V and 8 bases from J; bases unmatched to any gene: 17. This CDR3 comprises 19 residues. The CDR3 region has the DNA TGCGCCAGCAGCCAAGAAATCCCTGGGACAGGTACTCTGAGGGAAAAACTGTTTTTT. Translating gives CASSQEIPGTGTLREKLFF.

This clone was seen a few times. The rearrangement joins TRBV7-7 to TRBJ2-1, with D possibly being TRBD2 (5 bases). The CDR3 spans 15 residues. The germline V gene has CDR1 SSHAT and CDR2 FNYEAQ (reference sequence). Trimming stripped 1 base from V and 4 bases from J, with 11 bases between. The CDR3: CASSLEFRGYNEQFF. The CDR3, as DNA: TGTGCCAGCAGCTTAGAGTTCCGGGGATACAATGAGCAGTTCTTC.

In its sample, this clone was seen a few times. The chain has TRBV29-1 and TRBJ1-4; D is unresolved. The CDR3 has 13 amino acids. V lost 6 bases to trimming and J lost 4 bases, with 12 bases between them. CDR1 and CDR2 (germline): SQVTM, ANQGSEA. The CDR3 spells CSVRTTGNEKLFF. The DNA of the CDR3 is TGCAGCGTACGAACGACGGGTAATGAAAAACTGTTTTTT.